Presented here are 6 T cell receptor beta chains from one specimen sequenced in a study of beta chain features in type 1 diabetes (dated by TCRdb to about 2018). These TCRs' antigens remain unknown. Receptors were amplified or captured by the immunoSEQ multiplex PCR assay. The entire amount of isolated RNA was reverse transcribed using the High Capacity cDNA Reverse Transcription Kit, so the sequenced TCRB transcripts were expressed ones. Not all clones reach the TCRdb copy of this immuneACCESS table, which keeps in-frame sequences only. Checked studies attribute under half of the gap to unresolved V genes and leave the rest unexplained. Present in this sample are about 28,000 clones, around three fifths of which were seen just once. The ten largest clones represent approximately 2.5% of the sample. Study-level results and caveats: A moderate but significant shortening of TCRB CDR3 length was observed in type 1 diabetes patients in all four CD4+ subsets.

Sequencing was carried out using Tregs from blood. The label giving this sample's cell subset or site can be read as: regulatory CD4+ T cells. The receptors originated from a young woman with type 1 diabetes.

This clone was counted once. The genes are TRBV10-2 and TRBJ2-7, with 9 positions matching TRBD1. This CDR3 contains 14 residues. V shed 10 bases and J 3 bases; nucleotides not matched to a gene: 10. Germline V CDR1 and CDR2: WSHSY, SAAADI. In nucleotides, the CDR3 is TGCGCCACATCACCGGGACAGGGAATCTACGAGCAGTACTTC. Protein product: CATSPGQGIYEQYF.

The chain is built from TRBV15 and TRBJ2-1; TRBD2 aligns across 7 bases. The CDR3 has 17 amino acids. Germline CDR1 LNHNV, CDR2 YYDKDF (reference sequence). Trimming removed 1 base from V and 4 bases from J; junction bases left unmatched: 10. The CDR3 DNA follows: TGTGCCACCAGCAGAGGGGGAGGCGGGAGTGGGTACAATGAGCAGTTCTTC. Amino acid sequence: CATSRGGGGSGYNEQFF.

The V gene is TRBV7-9, the J gene TRBJ2-1; 7 nucleotides line up with TRBD2. The V gene end was trimmed by 3 bases and the J gene end by 6 bases; junction bases not matched to a gene: 8. CDR1 and CDR2 from the germline V gene are SEHNR and FQNEAQ (reference sequence). CDR3 length: 15 residues. CDR3 sequence: CASSLRGRARNEQFF. The CDR3 DNA follows: TGTGCCAGCAGCTTGCGTGGGAGGGCCCGCAATGAGCAGTTCTTC.

The V and J genes are TRBV5-4 and TRBJ2-3, with D perhaps matching TRBD2 (6 bases). This CDR3 has 13 amino acids. The germline CDR1 and CDR2 sequences are SGHNT and YYREEE (reference sequence). With 5 bases removed from V and 6 bases from J, the gap between germline ends came to 13 bases. The CDR3 protein is CASRRLEGDTQYF. In nucleotides, the CDR3 is TGTGCCAGCAGGAGACTAGAAGGCGATACGCAGTATTTT. Filled out from reference TRBV5-4 and TRBJ2-3, the complete variable domain reads ETGVTQSPTHLIKTRGQQVTLRCSSQSGHNTVSWYQQALGQGPQFIFQYYREEENGRGNFPPRFSGLQFPNYSSELNVNALELDDSALYLCASRRLEGDTQYFGPGTRLTVL.

The gene calls are TRBV11-2 and TRBJ2-6; tentatively, D is TRBD2 (5 bases). CDR1 and CDR2 (germline): SGHAT, FQNNGV. The CDR3 consists of 17 residues. The V gene lost 1 base and the J gene lost 1 base, with 11 bases spanning the gap. The CDR3 nucleotides are TGTGCCAGCAGCTTAGTTGGTGGACTGTCTGGGGCCAACGTCCTGACTTTC. This codes for CASSLVGGLSGANVLTF.

The gene calls are TRBV19 and TRBJ1-2, with TRBD1 matching over 8 bases. This CDR3 contains 12 residues. The V gene's germline CDR1 is LNHDA and CDR2 SQIVND (reference sequence). V lost 4 bases to trimming and J lost 8 bases; unmatched junction nucleotides: 3. The CDR3 sequence: CASSSRGLGYTF. For the CDR3, the DNA is TGTGCCAGTAGTAGCAGGGGGCTCGGCTACACCTTC.